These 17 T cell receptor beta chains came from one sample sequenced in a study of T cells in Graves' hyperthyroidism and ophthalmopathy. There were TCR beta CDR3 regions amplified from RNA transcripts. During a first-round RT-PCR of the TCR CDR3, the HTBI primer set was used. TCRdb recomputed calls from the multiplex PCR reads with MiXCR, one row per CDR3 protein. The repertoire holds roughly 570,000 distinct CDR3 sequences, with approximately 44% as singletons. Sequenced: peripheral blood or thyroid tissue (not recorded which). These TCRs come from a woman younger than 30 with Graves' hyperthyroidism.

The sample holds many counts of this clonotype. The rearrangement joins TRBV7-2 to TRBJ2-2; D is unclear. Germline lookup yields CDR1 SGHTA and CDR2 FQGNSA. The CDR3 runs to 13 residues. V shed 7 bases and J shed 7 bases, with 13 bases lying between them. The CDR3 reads CASTAYPVGELFF. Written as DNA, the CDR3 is TGTGCCAGCACCGCGTACCCGGTCGGGGAGCTGTTTTTT.

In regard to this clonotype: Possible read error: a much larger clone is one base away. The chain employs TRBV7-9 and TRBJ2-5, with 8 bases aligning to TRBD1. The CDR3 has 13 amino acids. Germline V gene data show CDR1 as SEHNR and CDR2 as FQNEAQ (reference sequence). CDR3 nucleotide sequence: TGTGCCGGCAGCAAGGACAGGGTCGGGACCCAGTACTTC. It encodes CAGSKDRVGTQYF.

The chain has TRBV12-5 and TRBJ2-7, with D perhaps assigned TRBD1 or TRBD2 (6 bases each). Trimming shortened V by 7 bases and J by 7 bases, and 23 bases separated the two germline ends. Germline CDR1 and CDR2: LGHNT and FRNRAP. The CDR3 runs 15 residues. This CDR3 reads CASVPPGAGAREQYF. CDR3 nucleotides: TGTGCTAGTGTCCCCCCGGGGGCAGGGGCAAGGGAGCAGTACTTC.

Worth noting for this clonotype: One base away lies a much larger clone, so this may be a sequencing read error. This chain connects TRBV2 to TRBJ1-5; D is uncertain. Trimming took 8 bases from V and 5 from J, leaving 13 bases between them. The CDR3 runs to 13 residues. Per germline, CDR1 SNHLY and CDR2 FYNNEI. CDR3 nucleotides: TGTGCCAGCCTTGTGACGTCCGATCAGCCCCAGCATTTT. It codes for CASLVTSDQPQHF.

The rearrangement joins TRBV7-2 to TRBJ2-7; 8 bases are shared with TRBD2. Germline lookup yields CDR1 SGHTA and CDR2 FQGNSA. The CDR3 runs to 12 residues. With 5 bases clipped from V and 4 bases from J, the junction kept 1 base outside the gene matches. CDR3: CASSRLAYEQYF. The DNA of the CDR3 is TGTGCCAGCAGCAGACTAGCGTACGAGCAGTACTTC.

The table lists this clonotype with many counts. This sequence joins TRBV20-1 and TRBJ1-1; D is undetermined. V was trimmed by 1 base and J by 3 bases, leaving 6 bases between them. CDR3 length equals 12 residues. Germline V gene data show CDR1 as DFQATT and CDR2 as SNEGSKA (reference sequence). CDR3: CSARVRHTEAFF. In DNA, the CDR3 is TGCAGTGCTAGAGTCAGACACACTGAAGCTTTCTTT.

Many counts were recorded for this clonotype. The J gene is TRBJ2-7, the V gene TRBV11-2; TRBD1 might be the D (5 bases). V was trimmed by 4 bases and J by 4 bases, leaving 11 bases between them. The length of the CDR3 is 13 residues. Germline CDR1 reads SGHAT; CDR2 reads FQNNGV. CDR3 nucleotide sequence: TGTGCCAGCAGCTACGACAGAATTTACGAGCAGTACTTC. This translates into CASSYDRIYEQYF. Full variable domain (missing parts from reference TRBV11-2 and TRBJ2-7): EAGVAQSPRYKIIEKRQSVAFWCNPISGHATLYWYQQILGQGPKLLIQFQNNGVVDDSQLPKDRFSAERLKGVDSTLKIQPAKLEDSAVYLCASSYDRIYEQYFGPGTRLTVT.

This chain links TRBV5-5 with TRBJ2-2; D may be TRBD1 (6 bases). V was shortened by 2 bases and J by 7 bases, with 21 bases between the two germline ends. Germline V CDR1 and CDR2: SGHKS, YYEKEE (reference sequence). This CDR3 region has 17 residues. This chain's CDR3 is CASSFLRYRDNGGELFF. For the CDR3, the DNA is TGTGCCAGCAGCTTCTTGAGGTATCGGGACAATGGCGGGGAGCTGTTTTTT.

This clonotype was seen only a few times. The CDR3 region has the DNA TGTGCCAGCAGCCTCCTGGGCGGGGAGCTGTTTTTT. Translated: CASSLLGGELFF. This chain links TRBV9 with TRBJ2-2, with D unresolved. Trimming pared 4 bases from V and 7 bases from J, leaving 8 bases between. The CDR3 is 12 residues long. Looked up from germline, CDR1 is SGDLS and CDR2 is YYNGEE.

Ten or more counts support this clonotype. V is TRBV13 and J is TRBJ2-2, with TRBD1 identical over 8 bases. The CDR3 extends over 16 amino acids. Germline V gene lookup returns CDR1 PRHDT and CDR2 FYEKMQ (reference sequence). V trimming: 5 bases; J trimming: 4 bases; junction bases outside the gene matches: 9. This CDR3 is CASSPPGQGGTGELFF. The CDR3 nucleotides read TGTGCCAGCAGCCCTCCTGGACAGGGCGGCACCGGGGAGCTGTTTTTT.

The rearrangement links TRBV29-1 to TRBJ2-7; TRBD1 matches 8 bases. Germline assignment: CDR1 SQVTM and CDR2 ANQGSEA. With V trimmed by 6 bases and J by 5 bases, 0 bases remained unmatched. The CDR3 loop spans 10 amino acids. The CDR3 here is CSVDRDEQYF. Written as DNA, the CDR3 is TGCAGCGTGGACAGGGACGAGCAGTACTTC.

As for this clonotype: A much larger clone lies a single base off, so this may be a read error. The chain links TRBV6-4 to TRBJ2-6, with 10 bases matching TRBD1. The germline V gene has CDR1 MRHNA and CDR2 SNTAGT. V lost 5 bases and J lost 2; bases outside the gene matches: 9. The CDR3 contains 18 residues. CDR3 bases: TGTGCCAGCAGTACAAGGGACAGGGGTAGCGCTGGGGCCAACGTCCTGACTTTC. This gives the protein CASSTRDRGSAGANVLTF.

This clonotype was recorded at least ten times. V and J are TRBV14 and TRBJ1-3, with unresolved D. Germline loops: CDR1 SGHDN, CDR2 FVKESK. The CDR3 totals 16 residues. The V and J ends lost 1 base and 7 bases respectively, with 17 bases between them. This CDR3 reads CASSQVGVGSRNTIYF. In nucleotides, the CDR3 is TGTGCCAGCAGCCAAGTTGGCGTAGGCTCCCGGAACACCATATATTTT.

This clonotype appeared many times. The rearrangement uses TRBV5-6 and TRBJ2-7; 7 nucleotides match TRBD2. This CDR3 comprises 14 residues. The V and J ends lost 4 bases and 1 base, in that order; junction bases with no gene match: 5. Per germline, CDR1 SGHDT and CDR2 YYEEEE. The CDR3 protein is CASSGTIVSYEQYF. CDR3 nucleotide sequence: TGTGCCAGCAGCGGGACTATAGTATCCTACGAGCAGTACTTC.

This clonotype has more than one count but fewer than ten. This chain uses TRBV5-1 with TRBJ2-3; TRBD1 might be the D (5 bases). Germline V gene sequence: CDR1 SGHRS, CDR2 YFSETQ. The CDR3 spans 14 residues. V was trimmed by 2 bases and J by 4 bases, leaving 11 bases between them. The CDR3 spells CASSFGRGADTQYF. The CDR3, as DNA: TGCGCCAGCAGCTTTGGTAGGGGCGCAGATACGCAGTATTTT.

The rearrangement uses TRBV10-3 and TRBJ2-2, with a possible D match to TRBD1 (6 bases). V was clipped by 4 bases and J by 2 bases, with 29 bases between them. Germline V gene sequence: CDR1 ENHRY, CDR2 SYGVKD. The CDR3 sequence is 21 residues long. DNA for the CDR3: TGTGCCATCAGTGCCCGGACTTCGGATAGCTACAGGGTAAAAAACACCGGGGAGCTGTTTTTT. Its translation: CAISARTSDSYRVKNTGELFF.

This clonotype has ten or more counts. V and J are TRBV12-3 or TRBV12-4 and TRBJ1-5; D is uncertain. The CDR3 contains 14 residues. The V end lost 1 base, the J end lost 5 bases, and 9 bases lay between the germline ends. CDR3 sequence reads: CASSLGTRYQPQHF. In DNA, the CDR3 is TGTGCCAGCAGTTTAGGTACCAGGTATCAGCCCCAGCATTTT.